This T cell receptor (beta chain) was sequenced during a study of cytomegalovirus exposure and HLA in healthy donors (TCRdb year 2017). Describing the broader study: According to an earlier analysis of several hundred of the donors, about 180 million T cells yielded 95 million to 140 million unique TCR beta sequences and about 300 Gb of sequence data. An early release that covered 640 HLA-typed donors contained approximately 320 gigabases of sequencing data and 80 million or so unique TCR sequences. The genetic ancestry cluster associated with self-reported Caucasian donors included around four fifths of the roughly 380 genotyped donors. The study aimed to test whether signatures of past pathogen exposure could be identified by cataloging public T cell receptors. The study used immunosequencing to profile the T cell repertoires of approximately 630 subjects and linked those repertoires to cytomegalovirus serostatus. Besides the first cohort of 666 subjects, a separate validation cohort made up of 120 different subjects was used. The study combined high-throughput TCR immunosequencing, statistical association of individual TCRs with disease status, and machine learning to predict cytomegalovirus infection status. In a later analysis, previously published TCR beta repertoires from about 670 donors were re-analyzed and high-resolution HLA genotyping was added so that TCR occurrence patterns could be studied. Rather than using new phenotypic data, the later analysis identified candidate immune exposures from TCR beta sequences and from how often those sequences occurred across donors. In an earlier analysis of 587 of the donors, high-throughput TCR beta sequencing was used to judge whether each TCR beta V gene segment behaved as functional or pseudogenic. Donor age, sex, ethnicity and CMV serostatus were collected together with the repertoire data. A later genetic analysis used genome-wide SNP genotypes for about 60% of the roughly 700 donors, treating that subset as a discovery cohort. All discovery cohort repertoires had been generated on a single sequencing platform. Both class I and class II loci were covered by HLA typing, at four-digit resolution. The number of typed donors differed by locus: 629-630 for A, B, C, DRB1 and DQB1; roughly 510 for DQA1; fewer than 610 for DPA1; and 450 to 480 for DPB1. Four or five DR-DQ haplotypes were treated as single units for association and clustering because of strong linkage in the cohort. Across 300 to 400 genotyped donors of the cohort, an average of roughly 250,000 unique TCR beta nucleotide sequences per donor were sequenced, and roughly 20% of those sequences were non-productive. General conclusions and limits of the study: Because HLA typing was unavailable for some donors at each locus, only the typed subset was used in association tests. A further reported finding was that TCR beta sequences accurately predicted the HLA-A and HLA-B alleles for most subjects in the first cohort. In the study, some 160 TCR beta chains were listed as associated with cytomegalovirus. Across donors, most TCR sequences were observed very rarely, whereas some public TCRs were present in many individuals. V-gene and J-gene trimming of TCR beta chains was associated with a missense DCLRE1C variant in a later genetic analysis, and the association was replicated in an independent cohort. Presence/absence analyses assumed roughly uniform sequencing depth across donors, an assumption that may not hold. Because counts were too low, around 17 rarely observed V segments, including chromosome 9 orphons, were left out of the earlier analysis of over 550 of the donors. According to a later analysis, parvovirus B19, influenza, CMV and Epstein-Barr virus appeared linked to several top co-occurrence clusters. A few of the identified cytomegalovirus-associated TCR beta chains were confirmed in vitro to be specific for cytomegalovirus antigens. The only immune exposure information available for the cohort was CMV serostatus. Compared with the roughly 600-donor mean, donors in an Asian-associated ancestry cluster had fewer N-insertions in productive TCRs, according to a later genetic analysis. A cluster of highly shared sequence variants was judged likely to represent a technical artifact of the sequencing pipeline. A later analysis found that TCR association rates varied across HLA loci, with DRB1 alleles showing the most associated TCRs and HLA-C alleles the fewest. The 87-base-pair reads could not distinguish some IMGT-functional V segments, including TRBV6-2 and TRBV6-3, so those segments were excluded. Cytomegalovirus status was reported to be diagnosed by the classifier with high specificity and sensitivity in both the original and validation cohorts. Assigning TCR associations to individual alleles was difficult when HLA alleles, especially DR and DQ, strongly co-occurred. The authors suggested that the approach could potentially be generalized to other disease states and immunological phenotypes. At a false discovery rate of 0.05, a later analysis linked roughly 17,000 TCR beta sequences to specific HLA alleles. In an earlier analysis of several hundred of the donors, most TCR beta V segments were observed in productive rearrangements about 87% or about 30% of the time, broadly matching IMGT annotations. A later analysis found that most CMV-associated TCR beta chains appeared HLA-restricted, with HLA associations seemingly driven largely by CMV exposure. Linkage disequilibrium might explain the correlated functional status among segregating V segments, but an unknown experimental factor could not be excluded. This cohort had only TCR beta chains sequenced, and the lack of alpha or paired-chain data limited which features could be detected. In a later analysis, HLA-associated TCR beta chains were found to be more clonally expanded and to have lower generation probabilities than equally common non-associated chains.

Library method: the immunoSEQ multiplex PCR assay. A mixture of 60 forward primers for TCR Vbeta segments and 13 reverse primers for TCR Jbeta segments was used in the multiplex PCR. A multiplex PCR assay on genomic DNA amplified the CDR3 region of rearranged TCR beta genes. The amplified TCR beta libraries were sequenced on the Illumina HiSeq System as 87-base-pair reads. Turning to the authors' computational methods: A later analysis counted about 80 million unique TCR beta chains across the roughly 700 repertoires, and around 9.9 million of these chains were shared by at least two donors. Raw reads were error-corrected and collapsed into unique sequences with a nearest-neighbor algorithm that merged closely related sequences to remove PCR and sequencing errors. Alignment of CDR3 sequences to IMGT reference sequences was used to assign V, D and J gene segments. Each retained sequence needed at least a six-nucleotide match to both a V gene segment and a J gene segment. Rearrangements were called productive when the CDR3 lacked stop codons and stayed in frame with V and J; all others were non-productive. CDR3 was defined according to IMGT convention as the region running from the second conserved V-encoded cysteine to the conserved J-encoded phenylalanine. The earlier analysis of 587 of the donors excluded sequences that lacked an unambiguous match to a single V gene segment. An earlier analysis of about 590 of the donors classified V segments as functional when productive rearrangements were above 56.7% and as segregating when the standard deviation between donors was above 5%. To diagnose cytomegalovirus status from the catalog of TCR beta chain sequences, a statistical classification framework was built. V and J gene assignment, in a later analysis, came from comparing TCR nucleotide sequences with IMGT/GENE-DB human TR gene sequences. In a later analysis, CDR3 sequences and most-parsimonious VDJ recombination scenarios were assigned using the TCRdist pipeline. A later analysis defined each TCR beta chain by its CDR3 amino acid sequence plus V-gene family, and excluded reads lacking a unique V-gene family. In a later analysis, fewer than 650 highly shared, low-generation-probability nucleotide sequences were removed to address suspected cross-contamination and a sequencing artifact. In a later analysis, a clonal expansion index was calculated for each public chain from normalized within-repertoire ranks of inferred template counts. A later analysis computed generation probabilities with a VDJ recombination model fitted to out-of-frame rearrangements, and checked the results against IGoR. Hypergeometric tests were used in a later analysis to score TCR-TCR, TCR-HLA and TCR-CMV co-occurrence, with a repertoire-size bias correction applied to the TCR pairs. False discovery rates were estimated in a later analysis by permuting HLA or CMV assignments 20 times. In a later analysis, co-occurring TCRs were grouped using DBSCAN, and TCRdist sequence similarity was added for clustering within HLA-allele-positive subsets. Repertoires with fewer than 30,000 or more than 120,000 public chains, plus five repertoires with anomalous nucleotide sharing, were excluded from co-occurrence clustering. TCRdb took over this immuneACCESS table, retaining in-frame rearrangements with V and J assigned. Such tables are incomplete; in checked studies, under half of the missing clones stem from an unresolved V gene, and the remainder is unexplained. V, J and clone size were drawn from that table, and D and trimming were deduced from the DNA. Counted in this sample were 100,000 to 150,000 clones; approximately 80% of them appeared once. Approximately 1.8% of the sample comes from the top ten.

Note on this clone: Its target antigen remains unknown. No base-level quality is on record; no much larger clone is a single base apart.

V sheds 5 bases and J sheds 8 bases, leaving 12 bases between their ends. Taken from the germline V gene, the CDR1 and CDR2 loops are MNHNS and SASEGT. From cysteine to phenylalanine, the CDR3 is 12 amino acids long. Just CDR3 DNA is preserved here, 36 bases in frame from base 1. The cohort consisted of 650 to 700 healthy bone marrow donors. All cohort members were sampled while nominally healthy, although unrecorded immune exposures were likely present. The donor was CMV seronegative and was included in the group of over 300 seronegative cohort members. Each donor provided a peripheral blood sample, and peripheral blood mononuclear cells were used for TCR beta sequencing. The Qiagen DNeasy Blood Extraction Kit was used to extract genomic DNA from the blood cell samples.

The sample taken for sequencing was PBMCs. Here the chain combines TRBV6-1 and TRBJ1-1; 6 matching bases give a weak D call of TRBD1. This TCR came from a woman between 40 and 50 years old in good health and CMV-seronegative. The CDR3 protein is CASSSHREEAFF. The sequenced DNA: TGTGCCAGCAGTAGCCACAGGGAAGAAGCTTTCTTT.